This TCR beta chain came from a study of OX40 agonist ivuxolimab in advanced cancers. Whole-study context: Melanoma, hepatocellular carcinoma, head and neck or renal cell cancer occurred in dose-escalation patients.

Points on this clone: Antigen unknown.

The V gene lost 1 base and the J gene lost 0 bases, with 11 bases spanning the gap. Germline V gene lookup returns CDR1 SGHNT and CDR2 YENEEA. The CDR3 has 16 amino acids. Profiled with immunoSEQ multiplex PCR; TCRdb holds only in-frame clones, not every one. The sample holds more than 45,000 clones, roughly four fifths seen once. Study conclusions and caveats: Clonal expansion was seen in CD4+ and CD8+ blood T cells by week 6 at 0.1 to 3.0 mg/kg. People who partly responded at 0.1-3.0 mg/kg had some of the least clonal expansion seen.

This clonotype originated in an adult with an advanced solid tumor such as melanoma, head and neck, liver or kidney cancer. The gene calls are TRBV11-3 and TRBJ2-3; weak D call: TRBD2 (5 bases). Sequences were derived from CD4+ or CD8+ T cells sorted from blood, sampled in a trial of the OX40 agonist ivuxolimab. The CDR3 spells CASSLGLAESTDTQYF. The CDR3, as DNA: TGTGCCAGCAGCTTAGGGCTAGCTGAAAGCACAGATACGCAGTATTTT. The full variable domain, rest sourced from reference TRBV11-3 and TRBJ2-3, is EAGVVQSPRYKIIEKKQPVAFWCNPISGHNTLYWYLQNLGQGPELLIRYENEEAVDDSQLPKDRFSAERLKGVDSTLKIQPAELGDSAVYLCASSLGLAESTDTQYFGPGTRLTVL.